Described below is a single T cell receptor beta chain sequence and its context. These data belong to a study of cytomegalovirus exposure and HLA in healthy donors. CDR3 length: 15 residues. In germline, CDR1 is SGHVS, CDR2 FQNEAQ. V lost 1 base and J lost 0, with 7 bases in between. The data were produced by immunoSEQ multiplex PCR, yet TCRdb's version contains in-frame clones alone and is incomplete. Among some 150,000 clones listed, 87% were seen once. The sequence was obtained from a man younger than 35 in good health and CMV-seropositive. The rearrangement uses TRBV7-8 and TRBJ1-5; no definite D call. The sequenced sample was PBMCs. The CDR3 reads CASSLDTASNQPQHF. CDR3 nucleotide sequence: TGTGCCAGCAGCTTAGACACAGCTAGCAATCAGCCCCAGCATTTT.